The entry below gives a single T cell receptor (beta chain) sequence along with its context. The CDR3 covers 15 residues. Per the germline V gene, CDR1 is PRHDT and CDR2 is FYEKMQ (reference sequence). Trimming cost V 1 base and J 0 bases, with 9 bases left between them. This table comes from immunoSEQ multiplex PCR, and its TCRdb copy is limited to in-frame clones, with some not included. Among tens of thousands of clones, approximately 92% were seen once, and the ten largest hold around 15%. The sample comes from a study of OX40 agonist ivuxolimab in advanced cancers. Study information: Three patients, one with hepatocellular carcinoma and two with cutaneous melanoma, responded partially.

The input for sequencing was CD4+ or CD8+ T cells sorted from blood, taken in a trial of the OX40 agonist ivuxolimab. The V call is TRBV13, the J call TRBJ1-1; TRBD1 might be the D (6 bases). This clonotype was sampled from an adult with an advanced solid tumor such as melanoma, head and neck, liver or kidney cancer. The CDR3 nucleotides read TGTGCCAGCAGCTTAGTCGACAGGTTGAACACTGAAGCTTTCTTT. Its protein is CASSLVDRLNTEAFF.